The text below deals with one T cell receptor (beta chain). Data came from immunoSEQ multiplex PCR; TCRdb stores just in-frame clones and leaves some out. This sample has approximately 88,000 clones, with over 60% found just once. The data belong to a study of shared clonotypes between healthy human individuals. The V gene's germline CDR1 is WSHSY and CDR2 SAAADI. V was pared by 5 bases and J by 4 bases, with 8 bases of the junction left unmatched. This CDR3 contains 17 residues. This TCR derives from a man younger than 45 in good health. The rearrangement links TRBV10-2 to TRBJ2-6; 10 nucleotides align to TRBD1. Sequenced: memory CD8+ T cells sorted from blood. Regarding subset: CD45RO+ cells pooled with CCR7-negative TemRA cells. CDR3 sequence reads: CASSPGTGEDGANVLTF. The CDR3 region has the DNA TGCGCCAGCAGTCCCGGGACAGGGGAGGACGGGGCCAACGTCCTGACTTTC.